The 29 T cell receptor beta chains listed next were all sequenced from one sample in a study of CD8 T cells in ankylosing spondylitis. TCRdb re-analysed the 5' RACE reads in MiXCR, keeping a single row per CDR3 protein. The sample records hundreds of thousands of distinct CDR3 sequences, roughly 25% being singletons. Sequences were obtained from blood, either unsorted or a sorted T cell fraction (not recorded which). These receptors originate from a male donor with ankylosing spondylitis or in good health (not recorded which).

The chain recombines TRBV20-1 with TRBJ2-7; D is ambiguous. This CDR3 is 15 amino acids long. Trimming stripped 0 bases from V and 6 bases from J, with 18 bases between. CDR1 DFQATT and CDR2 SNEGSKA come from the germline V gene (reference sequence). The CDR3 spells CSARDPGVISREQYF. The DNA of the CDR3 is TGCAGTGCTAGAGATCCAGGTGTAATCTCTCGCGAGCAGTACTTC.

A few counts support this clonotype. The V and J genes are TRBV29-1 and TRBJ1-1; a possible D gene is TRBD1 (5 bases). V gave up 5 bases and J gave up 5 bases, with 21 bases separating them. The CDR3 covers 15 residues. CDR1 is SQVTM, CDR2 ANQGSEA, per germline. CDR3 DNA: TGCAGCGTTCTTCCCATAAGGAGGAGGGGTACTGAAGCTTTCTTT. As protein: CSVLPIRRRGTEAFF.

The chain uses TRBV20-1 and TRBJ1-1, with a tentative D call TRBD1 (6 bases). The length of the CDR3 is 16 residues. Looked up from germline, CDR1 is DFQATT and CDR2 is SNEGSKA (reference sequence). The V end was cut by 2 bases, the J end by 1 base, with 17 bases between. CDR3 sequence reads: CSARPTRGGRNTEAFF. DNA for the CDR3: TGCAGTGCTAGACCAACCCGGGGGGGCCGGAACACTGAAGCTTTCTTT.

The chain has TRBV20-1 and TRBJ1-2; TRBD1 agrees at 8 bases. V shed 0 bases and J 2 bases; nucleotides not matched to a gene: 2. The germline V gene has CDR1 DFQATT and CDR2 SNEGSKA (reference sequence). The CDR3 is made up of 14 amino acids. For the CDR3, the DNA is TGCAGTGCTAGAGAGGGACAGGTCAACTATGGCTACACCTTC. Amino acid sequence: CSAREGQVNYGYTF.

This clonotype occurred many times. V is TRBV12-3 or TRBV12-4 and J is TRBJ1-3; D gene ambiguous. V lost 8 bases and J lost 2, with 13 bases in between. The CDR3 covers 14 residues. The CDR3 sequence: CASFTPGAGNTIYF. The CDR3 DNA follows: TGTGCCAGCTTTACCCCGGGTGCTGGAAACACCATATATTTT.

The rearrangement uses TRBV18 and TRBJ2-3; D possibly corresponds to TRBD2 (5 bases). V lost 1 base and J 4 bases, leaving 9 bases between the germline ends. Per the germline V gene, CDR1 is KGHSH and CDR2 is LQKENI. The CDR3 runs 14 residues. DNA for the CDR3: TGTGCCAGCTCACCACTAGCGAATTCAGATACGCAGTATTTT. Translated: CASSPLANSDTQYF.

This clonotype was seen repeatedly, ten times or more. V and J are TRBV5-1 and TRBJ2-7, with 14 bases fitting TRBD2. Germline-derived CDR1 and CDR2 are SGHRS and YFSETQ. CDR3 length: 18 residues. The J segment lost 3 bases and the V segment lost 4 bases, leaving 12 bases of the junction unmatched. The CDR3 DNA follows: TGCGCCAGCAGCCAGGGGAAGGGGACTAGCGGGAGATTCTACGAGCAGTACTTC. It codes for CASSQGKGTSGRFYEQYF.

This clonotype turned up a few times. The CDR3 sequence is CASSPTPTSGVQETQYF. As DNA, the CDR3 is TGTGCCAGCAGTCCAACCCCGACTAGCGGAGTCCAAGAGACCCAGTACTTC. The genes are TRBV6-1 and TRBJ2-5; the match to TRBD2 covers 9 bases. The trim removed 5 bases at V and 1 base at J, leaving 11 bases unmatched. This CDR3 region has 17 residues. Germline CDR1 and CDR2: MNHNS and SASEGT.

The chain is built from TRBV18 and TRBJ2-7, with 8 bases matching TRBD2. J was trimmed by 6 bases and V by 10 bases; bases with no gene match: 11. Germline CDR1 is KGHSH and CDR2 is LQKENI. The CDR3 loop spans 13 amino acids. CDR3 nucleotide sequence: TGTGCCACCGCGCCGGGACTAGACGCCGAGCAGTACTTC. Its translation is CATAPGLDAEQYF.

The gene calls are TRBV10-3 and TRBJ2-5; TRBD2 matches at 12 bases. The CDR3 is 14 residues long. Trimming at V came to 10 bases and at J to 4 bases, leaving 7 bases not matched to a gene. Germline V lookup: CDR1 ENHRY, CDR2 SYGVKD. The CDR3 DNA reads TGTGCCAGTCGACTAGCGGGAGAGGGAGAGACCCAGTACTTC. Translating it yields CASRLAGEGETQYF.

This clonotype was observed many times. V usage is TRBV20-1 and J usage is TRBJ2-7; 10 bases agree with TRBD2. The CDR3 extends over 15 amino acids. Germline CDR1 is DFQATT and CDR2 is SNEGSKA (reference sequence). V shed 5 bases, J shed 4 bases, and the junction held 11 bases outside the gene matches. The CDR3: CSAEAGGPRRYEQYF. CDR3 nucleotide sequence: TGCAGTGCTGAAGCGGGAGGGCCTCGCCGGTACGAGCAGTACTTC.

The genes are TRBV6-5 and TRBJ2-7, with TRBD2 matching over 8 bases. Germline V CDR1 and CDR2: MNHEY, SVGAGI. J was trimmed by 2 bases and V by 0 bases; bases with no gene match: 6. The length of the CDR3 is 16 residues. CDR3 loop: CASSYSSGSTAYEQYF. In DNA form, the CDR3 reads TGTGCCAGCAGTTACTCGAGCGGGAGTACCGCCTACGAGCAGTACTTC.

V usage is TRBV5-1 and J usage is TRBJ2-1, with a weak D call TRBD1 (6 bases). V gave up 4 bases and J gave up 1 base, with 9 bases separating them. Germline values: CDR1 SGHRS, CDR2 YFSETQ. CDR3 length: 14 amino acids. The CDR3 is CASSGQGSYNEQFF. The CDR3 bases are TGCGCCAGCAGCGGGCAGGGGTCCTACAATGAGCAGTTCTTC. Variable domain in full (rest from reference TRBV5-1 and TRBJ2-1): KAGVTQTPRYLIKTRGQQVTLSCSPISGHRSVSWYQQTPGQGLQFLFEYFSETQRNKGNFPGRFSGRQFSNSRSEMNVSTLELGDSALYLCASSGQGSYNEQFFGPGTRLTVL.

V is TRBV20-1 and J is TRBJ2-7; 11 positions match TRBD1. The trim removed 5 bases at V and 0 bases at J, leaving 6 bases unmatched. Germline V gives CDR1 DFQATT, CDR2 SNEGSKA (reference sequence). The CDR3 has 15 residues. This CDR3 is CSADPGTGGSYEQYF. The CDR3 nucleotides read TGCAGTGCTGATCCCGGGACAGGGGGCTCCTACGAGCAGTACTTC.

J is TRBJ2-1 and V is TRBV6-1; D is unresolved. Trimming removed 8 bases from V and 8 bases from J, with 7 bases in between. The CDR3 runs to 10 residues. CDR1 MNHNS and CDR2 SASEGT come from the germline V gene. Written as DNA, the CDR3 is TGTGCCAGCTTTGAGGATGAGCAGTTCTTC. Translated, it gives CASFEDEQFF.

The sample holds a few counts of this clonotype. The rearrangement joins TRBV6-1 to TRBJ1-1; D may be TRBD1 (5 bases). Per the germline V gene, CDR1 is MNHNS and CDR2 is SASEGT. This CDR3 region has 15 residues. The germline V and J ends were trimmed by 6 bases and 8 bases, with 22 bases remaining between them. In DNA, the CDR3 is TGTGCCAGCAGGATCCGGGACGGATCTTCGGGCGAAGCTTTCTTT. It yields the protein CASRIRDGSSGEAFF.

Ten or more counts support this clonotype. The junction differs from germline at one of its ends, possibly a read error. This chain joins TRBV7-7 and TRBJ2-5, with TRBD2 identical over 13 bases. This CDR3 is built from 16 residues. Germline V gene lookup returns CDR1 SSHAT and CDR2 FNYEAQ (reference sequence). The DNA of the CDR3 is TGTGCTAGCAGTCCCGGACTAGCGGGGGCTCGGGAGACCCAGTACTTC. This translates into CASSPGLAGARETQYF.

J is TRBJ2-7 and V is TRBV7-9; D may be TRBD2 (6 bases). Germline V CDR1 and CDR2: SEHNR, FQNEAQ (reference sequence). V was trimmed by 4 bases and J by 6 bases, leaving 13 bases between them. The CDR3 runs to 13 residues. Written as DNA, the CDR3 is TGTGCCAGCAGCTCGTCCGGGACTGTCGAGCAGTACTTC. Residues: CASSSSGTVEQYF.

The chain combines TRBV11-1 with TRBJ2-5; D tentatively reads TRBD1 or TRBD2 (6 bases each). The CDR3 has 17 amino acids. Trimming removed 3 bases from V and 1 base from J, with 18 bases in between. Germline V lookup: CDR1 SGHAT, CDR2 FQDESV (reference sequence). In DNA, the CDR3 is TGTGCCAGCAGCTTCCGAAGACTAGGGGGGCGCCAAGAGACCCAGTACTTC. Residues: CASSFRRLGGRQETQYF.

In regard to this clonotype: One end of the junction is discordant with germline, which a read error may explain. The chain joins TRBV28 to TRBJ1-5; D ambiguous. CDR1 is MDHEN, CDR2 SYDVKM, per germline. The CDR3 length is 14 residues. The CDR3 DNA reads TGTGCCAGCCGAACGGCAGGCCTCAATCACCCCCAGCATTTT. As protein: CASRTAGLNHPQHF.

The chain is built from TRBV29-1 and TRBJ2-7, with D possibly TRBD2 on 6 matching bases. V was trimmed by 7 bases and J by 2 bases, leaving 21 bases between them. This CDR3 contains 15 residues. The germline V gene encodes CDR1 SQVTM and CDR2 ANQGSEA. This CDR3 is CSGVGTHPGPYEQYF. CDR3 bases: TGCAGCGGGGTGGGGACTCACCCAGGACCCTACGAGCAGTACTTC.

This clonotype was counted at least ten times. In DNA, the CDR3 is TGTGCCAGCAGCCCCCCGGGCGGGCCGGGACAGAACAATCAGCCCCAGCATTTT. This gives the protein CASSPPGGPGQNNQPQHF. V usage is TRBV11-2 and J usage is TRBJ1-5, with 7 bases identical to TRBD1. V shed 5 bases and J 3 bases; nucleotides not matched to a gene: 16. Germline V CDR1 and CDR2: SGHAT, FQNNGV. CDR3 length: 18 residues.

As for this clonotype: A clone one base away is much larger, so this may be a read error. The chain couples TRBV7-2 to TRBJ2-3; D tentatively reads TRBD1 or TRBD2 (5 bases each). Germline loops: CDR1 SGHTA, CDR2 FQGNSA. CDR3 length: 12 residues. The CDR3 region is CASGGSTDKQYF. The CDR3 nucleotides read TGTGCCAGCGGGGGATCAACAGATAAGCAGTATTTT.

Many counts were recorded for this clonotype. In DNA, the CDR3 is TGTGCCAGCAGCCAAAAGGCAGGATACGGTTCACCCCTCCACTTT. Amino acids: CASSQKAGYGSPLHF. V and J are TRBV7-9 and TRBJ1-6, with D uncertain. Trimming stripped 5 bases from V and 9 bases from J, with 17 bases between. The CDR3 consists of 15 residues. Germline values: CDR1 SEHNR, CDR2 FQNEAQ (reference sequence).

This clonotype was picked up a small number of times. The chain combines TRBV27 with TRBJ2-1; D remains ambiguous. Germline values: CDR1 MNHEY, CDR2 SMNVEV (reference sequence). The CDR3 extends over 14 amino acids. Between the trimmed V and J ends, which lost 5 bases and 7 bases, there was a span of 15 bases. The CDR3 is CASSPGLLHNEQFF. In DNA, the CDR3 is TGTGCCAGCAGTCCCGGATTATTACATAATGAGCAGTTCTTC.

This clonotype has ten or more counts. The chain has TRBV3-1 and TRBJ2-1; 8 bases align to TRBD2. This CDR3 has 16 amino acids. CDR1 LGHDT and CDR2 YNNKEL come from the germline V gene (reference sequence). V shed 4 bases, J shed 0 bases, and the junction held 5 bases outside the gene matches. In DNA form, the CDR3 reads TGTGCCAGCAGCCTCTGGAGCGGGAGCTCCTACAATGAGCAGTTCTTC. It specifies CASSLWSGSSYNEQFF.

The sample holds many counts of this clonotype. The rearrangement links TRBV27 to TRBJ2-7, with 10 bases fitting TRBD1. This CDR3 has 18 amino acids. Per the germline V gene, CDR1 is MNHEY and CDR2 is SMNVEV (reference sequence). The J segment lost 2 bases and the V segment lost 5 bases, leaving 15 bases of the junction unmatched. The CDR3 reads CASSPGQGYSGKTYEQYF. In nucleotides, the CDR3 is TGTGCCAGCAGTCCGGGACAGGGGTACAGCGGAAAGACCTACGAGCAGTACTTC.

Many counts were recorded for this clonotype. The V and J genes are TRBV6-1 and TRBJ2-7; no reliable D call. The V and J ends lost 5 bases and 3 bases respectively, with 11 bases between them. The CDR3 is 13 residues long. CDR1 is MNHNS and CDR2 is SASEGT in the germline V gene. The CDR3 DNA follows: TGTGCCAGCAGTCCAGGCACTCACTACGAGCAGTACTTC. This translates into CASSPGTHYEQYF.

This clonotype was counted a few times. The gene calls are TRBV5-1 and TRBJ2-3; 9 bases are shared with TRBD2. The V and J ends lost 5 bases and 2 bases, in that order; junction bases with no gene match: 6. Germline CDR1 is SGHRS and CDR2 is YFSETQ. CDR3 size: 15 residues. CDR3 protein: CASRETSGLTDTQYF. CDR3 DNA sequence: TGCGCCAGCAGGGAGACTAGCGGCCTCACAGATACGCAGTATTTT.